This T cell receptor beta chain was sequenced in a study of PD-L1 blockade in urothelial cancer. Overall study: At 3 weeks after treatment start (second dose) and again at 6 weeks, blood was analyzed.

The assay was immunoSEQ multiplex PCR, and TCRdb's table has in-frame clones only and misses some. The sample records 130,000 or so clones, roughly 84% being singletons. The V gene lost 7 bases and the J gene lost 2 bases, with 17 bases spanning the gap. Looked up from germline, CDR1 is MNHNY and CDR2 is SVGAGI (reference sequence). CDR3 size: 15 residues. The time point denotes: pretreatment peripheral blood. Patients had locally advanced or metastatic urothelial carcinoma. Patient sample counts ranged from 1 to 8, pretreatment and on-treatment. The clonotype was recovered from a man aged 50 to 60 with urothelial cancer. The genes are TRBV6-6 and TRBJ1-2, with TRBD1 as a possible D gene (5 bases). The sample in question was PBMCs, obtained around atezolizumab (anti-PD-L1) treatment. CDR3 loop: CASTLLGGGNYGYTF. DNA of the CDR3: TGTGCCAGCACACTGTTAGGCGGGGGGAACTATGGCTACACCTTC.